One TCR beta chain is described in this entry. What it binds is unknown. This PCR relied on a set of 60 Vbeta primers and 13 Jbeta primers. TCRdb's copy holds only in-frame clones and misses some; the assay was immunoSEQ multiplex PCR. The sample totals 96,000 or so clones. V was cut by 0 bases and J by 6 bases, with 8 bases left in between. Germline lookup yields CDR1 LGHNA and CDR2 YNFKEQ. The CDR3 has 13 residues. This specimen comes from a study of cytomegalovirus exposure and HLA in healthy donors. Study as a whole: Earlier, 110 million or so unique TCR beta sequences were recovered from approximately 180 million T cells by an analysis.

Study conclusions and caveats: The authors listed approximately 150 TCR beta chains as cytomegalovirus-associated. Immune exposure information available was restricted to CMV serostatus.

Sequencing input: PBMCs. The receptor was derived from a girl aged 5-17 years in good health and CMV-seropositive. The chain recombines TRBV4-2 with TRBJ1-1; D is ambiguous. In nucleotides, the CDR3 is TGTGCCAGCAGCCAAGACGGAGTCCCTGAAGCTTTCTTT. The encoded protein is CASSQDGVPEAFF.